These 6 T cell receptor beta chains were sequenced from one sample in a study of T cells expressing NK-cell markers. TCRdb reprocessed the 5' RACE reads, with one entry per CDR3 protein and no DNA. Its table lists roughly 300,000 distinct CDR3 sequences. The sequenced material came from blood T cells: a sorted CD56 or NKG2C T cell subset, CD4+ or CD8+ T cells, or bulk PBMC T cells (not recorded which). These receptors all come from a woman between 18 and 70 years old in good health.

This chain connects TRBV5-8 to TRBJ1-5; TCRdb outputs TRBD1, but without DNA this stays unchecked. CDR3 length: 13 residues. Germline CDR1 and CDR2: SGHTS and YDEGEE. CDR3 amino acids: CASSTGDNQPQHF.

The chain links TRBV19 to TRBJ2-3; TCRdb's D call, TRBD2, is unchecked because there is no DNA. The CDR3 runs to 15 residues. Germline-derived CDR1 and CDR2 are LNHDA and SQIVND (reference sequence). This CDR3 is CASSLGSAGADTQYF.

The V call is TRBV20-1, the J call TRBJ1-3; absent DNA, TCRdb's TRBD1 call cannot be checked. Germline assignment: CDR1 DFQATT and CDR2 SNEGSKA (reference sequence). The CDR3 loop spans 16 amino acids. CDR3 in amino acids: CSARRTGITSGNTIYF.

The V call is TRBV9, the J call TRBJ1-1. Germline values: CDR1 SGDLS, CDR2 YYNGEE. This CDR3 region has 13 residues. CDR3 loop: CASSVDGRAEAFF.

The chain uses TRBV9 and TRBJ2-1; the TCRdb D gene call, TRBD2, has no DNA to confirm it. The CDR3 totals 15 residues. Germline V gene data show CDR1 as SGDLS and CDR2 as YYNGEE. This chain's CDR3 is CASSVRGSGYNEQFF. The entire variable domain, with the rest obtained from reference TRBV9 and TRBJ2-1, is as follows: DSGVTQTPKHLITATGQRVTLRCSPRSGDLSVYWYQQSLDQGLQFLIQYYNGEERAKGNILERFSAQQFPDLHSELNLSSLELGDSALYFCASSVRGSGYNEQFFGPGTRLTVL.

The chain is built from TRBV4-3 and TRBJ2-1; TCRdb designates TRBD1, a call that cannot be tested without DNA. The CDR3 consists of 15 residues. Germline V CDR1 and CDR2: LGHNA, YSLEER. CDR3 residues: CASSQDRGLIYEQFF.